Below are 17 T cell receptor beta chains sequenced from a single sample in a study of response to subunit inactivated influenza vaccine. TCRdb reprocessed the RT-PCR reads via MiXCR and lists one record per CDR3 protein. The profile covers 710,000 or so distinct CDR3 sequences, with 15% to 18% appearing a single time and roughly 11% taken by the ten largest. The sample here was PBMCs from blood, taken 11 to 12 days after vaccination. Receptors originate from a man aged 45-65 years who received an inactivated influenza vaccine.

The gene calls are TRBV6-5 and TRBJ2-1, with 12 bases that match TRBD2. V was clipped by 4 bases and J by 7 bases; unmatched bases: 8. This CDR3 contains 16 residues. CDR1 is MNHEY, CDR2 SVGAGI, per germline. CDR3 amino acids: CASSFRTSGGLNEQFF. CDR3 bases: TGTGCCAGCAGTTTCCGCACTAGCGGGGGGCTGAATGAGCAGTTCTTC.

The gene calls are TRBV5-1 and TRBJ2-1; 7 nucleotides line up with TRBD1. J lost 3 bases, V lost 4 bases, and 10 bases had no gene match. The CDR3 runs to 16 residues. CDR1 SGHRS and CDR2 YFSETQ come from the germline V gene. The CDR3 DNA is TGCGCCAGCAGCGCTTACAGGGGAAGGATCTACAATGAGCAGTTCTTC. Translation gives CASSAYRGRIYNEQFF.

V gene TRBV29-1 combines with J gene TRBJ2-2; TRBD2 agrees at 7 bases. Trimming at V came to 6 bases and at J to 2 bases, leaving 6 bases not matched to a gene. Germline loops: CDR1 SQVTM, CDR2 ANQGSEA. CDR3 size: 14 residues. The CDR3 is CSVGLAANTGELFF. CDR3 nucleotides: TGCAGCGTGGGGCTAGCGGCTAACACCGGGGAGCTGTTTTTT.

The chain is built from TRBV7-2 and TRBJ2-1; 9 bases line up with TRBD2. This CDR3 comprises 16 residues. The trim removed 1 base at V and 5 bases at J, leaving 6 bases unmatched. From germline, CDR1 is SGHTA and CDR2 FQGNSA. This chain's CDR3 is CASSLVSTSGNNEQFF. In nucleotides, the CDR3 is TGTGCCAGCAGCTTAGTCTCGACTAGCGGTAACAATGAGCAGTTCTTC.

This clonotype showed up just a few times. The rearrangement links TRBV12-3 or TRBV12-4 to TRBJ2-7; TRBD2 matches 16 bases. V lost 4 bases to trimming and J lost 5 bases; unmatched junction nucleotides: 8. This CDR3 is built from 17 residues. The CDR3 nucleotides read TGTGCCAGCAGTTCGGGCCCCGGGACTAGCGGGAGGGACGAGCAGTACTTC. The encoded protein is CASSSGPGTSGRDEQYF.

This clonotype was counted at least ten times. This rearrangement joins TRBV5-1 to TRBJ1-1; D remains unclear. V lost 0 bases and J 1 base, leaving 16 bases between the germline ends. CDR1 and CDR2 (germline): SGHRS, YFSETQ. This CDR3 spans 17 amino acids. Written as DNA, the CDR3 is TGCGCCAGCAGCTTGGGCCCACCAGGTAGGGCGAACACTGAAGCTTTCTTT. The encoded protein is CASSLGPPGRANTEAFF.

Only a few counts were recorded for this clonotype. V is TRBV6-5 and J is TRBJ2-2; D is perhaps TRBD1 (6 bases). The germline V gene encodes CDR1 MNHEY and CDR2 SVGAGI. The CDR3 is 13 residues long. Deletions cut 0 bases from V and 12 bases from J, with 11 bases between. CDR3 in amino acids: CASSYSVQGKLFF. DNA for the CDR3: TGTGCCAGCAGTTACTCGGTACAGGGAAAGCTGTTTTTT.

V usage is TRBV12-3 or TRBV12-4 and J usage is TRBJ2-7, with a possible D match to TRBD2 (6 bases). The V gene lost 7 bases and the J gene lost 3 bases, with 10 bases spanning the gap. This CDR3 is built from 12 residues. The chain's CDR3 is CASTTRNYEQYF. Written as DNA, the CDR3 is TGTGCCAGCACGACTAGGAACTACGAGCAGTACTTC.

This chain uses TRBV10-3 with TRBJ2-2, with 11 bases lining up with TRBD1. There are 14 residues in the CDR3. V gave up 6 bases and J gave up 7 bases; unmatched junction bases: 4. Germline CDR1 and CDR2: ENHRY and SYGVKD. The CDR3 bases are TGTGCCATCAGCGGACAGGGGGCAGGCGGGGAGCTGTTTTTT. Translation gives CAISGQGAGGELFF.

This clonotype has only a few counts. The chain joins TRBV4-1 to TRBJ2-7, with a possible D match to TRBD1 (5 bases). Germline V gene lookup returns CDR1 MGHRA and CDR2 YSYEKL. Trimming took 0 bases from V and 3 from J, leaving 12 bases between them. The CDR3 runs to 15 residues. The CDR3 reads CASSQDKGAHYEQYF. The CDR3 bases are TGCGCCAGCAGCCAAGACAAAGGGGCCCACTACGAGCAGTACTTC.

The chain couples TRBV7-9 to TRBJ2-5; 10 positions match TRBD2. Trimming removed 2 bases from V and 2 bases from J; junction bases left unmatched: 2. The germline V gene encodes CDR1 SEHNR and CDR2 FQNEAQ (reference sequence). The CDR3 length is 15 residues. The CDR3 is CASSLTSGAQETQYF. The CDR3 coding sequence is TGTGCCAGCAGCTTAACTAGCGGGGCACAAGAGACCCAGTACTTC.

The chain couples TRBV28 to TRBJ2-7, with TRBD1 matching over 9 bases. Trimming took 3 bases from V and 7 from J; bases not matched to a gene: 10. Germline V CDR1 and CDR2: MDHEN, SYDVKM. This CDR3 has 15 residues. CDR3: CASSFLGQGGGEQYF. The CDR3 nucleotides read TGTGCCAGCAGTTTCTTGGGACAGGGAGGAGGGGAGCAGTACTTC.

V gene TRBV3-1 combines with J gene TRBJ1-5, with a weak D call TRBD1 (6 bases). Trimming pared 3 bases from V and 5 bases from J, leaving 11 bases between. Germline CDR1 LGHDT, CDR2 YNNKEL (reference sequence). The CDR3 totals 14 residues. CDR3 residues: CASSHHRDYQPQHF. As DNA, the CDR3 is TGTGCCAGCAGCCACCACAGGGATTATCAGCCCCAGCATTTT.

This clonotype appeared a few times. This chain connects TRBV11-1 to TRBJ2-3; TRBD2 might be the D (5 bases). CDR1 SGHAT and CDR2 FQDESV come from the germline V gene (reference sequence). V lost 5 bases and J lost 1, with 10 bases in between. The length of the CDR3 is 14 residues. The CDR3: CASSNRGGTDTQYF. CDR3 coding DNA: TGTGCCAGCAGCAACCGGGGAGGCACAGATACGCAGTATTTT. Supplemented by reference TRBV11-1 and TRBJ2-3, the full variable domain reads EAEVAQSPRYKITEKSQAVAFWCDPISGHATLYWYRQILGQGPELLVQFQDESVVDDSQLPKDRFSAERLKGVDSTLKIQPAELGDSAMYLCASSNRGGTDTQYFGPGTRLTVL.

The chain couples TRBV12-3 or TRBV12-4 to TRBJ2-1; weak D call: TRBD2 (6 bases). Trimming removed 3 bases at V and 15 bases at J, with 18 bases between. The CDR3 contains 13 residues. The CDR3 nucleotides are TGTGCCAGCAGTTTTTCCCCTCCGGAGGGGAGGTTCTTC. This sequence encodes CASSFSPPEGRFF.

The CDR3 loop is CASSLFGTGGSEQYF. The CDR3 DNA follows: TGTGCCAGCAGCTTATTCGGGACAGGGGGCTCCGAGCAGTACTTC. The V call is TRBV13, the J call TRBJ2-7, with 12 positions matching TRBD1. V trimming: 2 bases; J trimming: 6 bases; junction bases outside the gene matches: 5. Germline CDR1 PRHDT, CDR2 FYEKMQ (reference sequence). The CDR3 is made up of 15 amino acids.

On this clonotype: This may be a read error: a much more frequent sequence differs by one nucleotide. The chain carries TRBV20-1 and TRBJ1-1; no definite D call. Germline loops: CDR1 DFQATT, CDR2 SNEGSKA (reference sequence). Trimming stripped 0 bases from V and 2 bases from J, with 10 bases between. This CDR3 region has 14 residues. The CDR3 loop is CSARDKVGNTEAFF. The CDR3 coding sequence is TGCAGTGCTAGAGATAAGGTCGGAAACACTGAAGCTTTCTTT.